This TCR beta chain stems from a study of control samples from healthy donors and cancer patients. The V end lost 0 bases, the J end lost 10 bases, and 8 bases lay between the germline ends. CDR3 length: 11 amino acids. Germline lookup yields CDR1 SGHRS and CDR2 YFSETQ. Generated by immunoSEQ multiplex PCR, the TCRdb table keeps only in-frame clones and is missing some. The data hold around 100,000 clones, with about 91% observed a single time. The chain is built from TRBV5-1 and TRBJ2-7; D might be TRBD2 (6 bases). This TCR derives from a man aged 25 to 40 in good health. Sequencing was done on a sample of blood. The CDR3 region is CASSLDSGQYF. CDR3 DNA: TGCGCCAGCAGCTTGGATAGCGGACAGTACTTC.